This TCR beta chain comes out of a study of Graves' ophthalmopathy and Graves' hyperthyroidism. Study information: Stable hyperthyroidism meant no ophthalmopathy within 18 months of follow-up. Whole-study results and caveats: Most thyroid clonotypes with frequency above 0.001 were detected in blood too.

The authors amplified TCR beta CDR3 regions from RNA transcripts. Second-round multiplex PCR came after a first-round RT-PCR that employed HTBI primers. TCRdb analysed the multiplex PCR reads with MiXCR anew, one entry per CDR3 protein. The table includes over a million distinct CDR3 sequences, roughly two fifths detected once. This clonotype was seen a single time. As yet, its antigen is unknown. Just one base apart from a much larger clone, this may be a read error. The sample comprised peripheral blood or thyroid tissue (not recorded which). This TCR was sampled from an adult man with Graves' hyperthyroidism.

The CDR3 region is CASSLARETCYEQYF. The CDR3 DNA reads TGTGCCAGCAGCTTAGCTCGGGAGACATGCTACGAGCAGTACTTC. The chain joins TRBV11-1 to TRBJ2-7; D is possibly TRBD2 (6 bases). V was trimmed by 0 bases and J by 3 bases, leaving 12 bases between them. CDR1 is SGHAT and CDR2 is FQDESV in the germline V gene (reference sequence). CDR3 length: 15 residues.